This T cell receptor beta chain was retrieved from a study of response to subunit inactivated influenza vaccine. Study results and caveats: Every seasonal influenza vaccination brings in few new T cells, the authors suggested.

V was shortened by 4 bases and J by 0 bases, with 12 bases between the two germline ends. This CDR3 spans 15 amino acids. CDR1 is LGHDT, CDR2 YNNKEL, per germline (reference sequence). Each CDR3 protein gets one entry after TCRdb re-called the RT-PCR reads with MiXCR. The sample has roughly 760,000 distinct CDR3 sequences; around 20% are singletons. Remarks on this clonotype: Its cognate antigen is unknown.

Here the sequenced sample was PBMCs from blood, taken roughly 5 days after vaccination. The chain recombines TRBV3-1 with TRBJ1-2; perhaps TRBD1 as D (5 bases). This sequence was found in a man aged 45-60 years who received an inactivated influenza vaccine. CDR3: CASSRGSMANYGYTF. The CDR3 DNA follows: TGTGCCAGCAGCCGGGGGAGTATGGCTAACTATGGCTACACCTTC.